Each of the 3 T cell receptor beta chains below was sequenced from the same sample in a study of T cell clones after liver transplantation. Here immunoSEQ multiplex PCR was the method, and the copy in TCRdb shows in-frame clones only, minus some. In the table there are about 78,000 clones, over 70% of which are singletons. Sequences were derived from CD4+ T cells from blood, sampled before liver transplant. These receptors all stem from a human donor who received a liver transplant.

The rearrangement uses TRBV28 and TRBJ2-3, with TRBD2 matching 12 bases. J lost 3 bases, V lost 2 bases, and 15 bases had no gene match. Germline V lookup: CDR1 MDHEN, CDR2 SYDVKM. This CDR3 has 20 residues. CDR3 DNA: TGTGCCAGCAGTTTAGTAGGGCGTCTAGCGGGAGGGCCGGGTACAGATACGCAGTATTTT. This codes for CASSLVGRLAGGPGTDTQYF.

The rearrangement links TRBV28 to TRBJ2-2; D gene uncertain. The V gene lost 3 bases and the J gene lost 1 base, with 6 bases spanning the gap. This CDR3 spans 14 amino acids. Germline-derived CDR1 and CDR2 are MDHEN and SYDVKM. CDR3 loop: CASSLWLNTGELFF. The DNA of the CDR3 is TGTGCCAGCAGTTTGTGGCTGAACACCGGGGAGCTGTTTTTT.

The CDR3 is CASSPQDAKNIQYF. The CDR3 DNA is TGTGCCAGCTCACCACAGGACGCCAAAAACATTCAGTACTTC. The chain has TRBV18 and TRBJ2-4; the D is unclear. V was trimmed by 1 base and J by 1 base, leaving 5 bases between them. CDR1 is KGHSH, CDR2 LQKENI, per germline. The CDR3 contains 14 residues.